The clone carrying this T cell receptor beta chain has only one observation. Its antigen is as yet unknown. The germline V gene encodes CDR1 SGHTA and CDR2 FQGNSA. The V and J ends lost 4 bases and 0 bases, in that order; junction bases with no gene match: 14. The CDR3 totals 18 residues. The data are from a study of shared clonotypes between healthy human individuals. Across the whole study: The study drew on two women and a few men aged 18 to 49 as donors. CD4 naive cells filled three plates per donor, CD4 memory three, CD8 naive two and CD8 memory one. Study-level results: Sequencing depth was expected to affect clonotype sharing among donors.

Some clones are missing from TCRdb's copy, which holds only in-frame ones; the method was immunoSEQ multiplex PCR. The sample holds a few million clones, 90% to 97% seen once. This chain joins TRBV7-2 and TRBJ1-1; 7 nucleotides line up with TRBD1. Sample: naive CD4+ T cells sorted from blood. The subset here: CD45RA+ positively selected. The TCR originated in a man younger than 30 in good health. DNA of the CDR3: TGTGCCAGCAGCTCCTTAGTTTCAAGGGGGCGCATGAACACTGAAGCTTTCTTT. Protein sequence: CASSSLVSRGRMNTEAFF.